The entry that follows covers one TCR beta chain sequence. Data came from immunoSEQ multiplex PCR; TCRdb stores just in-frame clones and leaves some out. The sample shows roughly 110,000 clones, over 80% of them seen only once. The source of the sample is a study of blood T cell repertoires in COVID-19. The CDR3 runs to 17 residues. Germline lookup yields CDR1 SEHNR and CDR2 FQNEAQ (reference sequence). V trimming: 5 bases; J trimming: 5 bases; junction bases outside the gene matches: 14. V gene TRBV7-9 combines with J gene TRBJ1-2, with TRBD1 matching 10 bases. The sequenced sample was peripheral blood. The clonotype comes from a woman between 25 and 40 years old with acute or convalescent COVID-19. The CDR3 is CASSHRAGQGVEYGYTF. The CDR3, as DNA: TGTGCCAGCAGCCACCGGGCCGGACAGGGGGTTGAGTATGGCTACACCTTC.